This T cell receptor (beta chain) originates from a study of blood T cell repertoires in COVID-19. Study overall: Acute and convalescent COVID-19 specimens originated in the United States, Italy and Spain.

Source study methods: Reference gene primer amplification gave nucleated cell count estimates. The method was immunoSEQ multiplex PCR; TCRdb's version includes in-frame clones alone and lacks a portion of them. That table gives V, J and clone size, and the DNA gave D and trimming. The data contain about 130,000 clones, about 92% of them seen just once; the ten biggest clones take up approximately 3.7%. This CDR3 has 14 amino acids. Germline V lookup: CDR1 LNHDA, CDR2 SQIVND (reference sequence). Trimming at V came to 5 bases and at J to 6 bases, leaving 6 bases not matched to a gene. The sequencing sample was made of peripheral blood. The chain is built from TRBV19 and TRBJ2-2; 7 bases agree with TRBD2. The receptor was isolated from a man aged 50 to 60 with active COVID-19. The DNA for the CDR3 is TGTGCCAGTAGTGTGGCGGGAGCCCCCGGGGAGCTGTTTTTT. Its translation: CASSVAGAPGELFF.